A selection of T cell receptor beta chains follows, all from one sample in a study of cytomegalovirus exposure and HLA in healthy donors. Sequencing used immunoSEQ multiplex PCR; TCRdb keeps in-frame clones, though not all of them. The sample includes 150,000 or so clones. Sequenced sample: PBMCs. All receptors come from a woman in her thirties or forties in good health and CMV-seropositive. The CDR3 runs from the conserved cysteine through the conserved F or W. A D gene is named only where the DNA matches it firmly.

V: TRBV7-8
J: TRBJ2-1
D: TRBD2
CDR3: CASRFKRGSYNEQFF
DNA: TGTGCCAGCAGATTTAAGCGGGGCTCCTACAATGAGCAGTTCTTC

V: TRBV28
J: TRBJ2-5
D: TRBD1
CDR3: CASSPVDRGWWETQYF
DNA: TGTGCCAGCAGCCCAGTGGACAGGGGTTGGTGGGAGACCCAGTACTTC

V: TRBV5-1
J: TRBJ1-1
D: -
CDR3: CASSLATGGKNTEAFF
DNA: TGCGCCAGCAGCTTGGCTACAGGAGGGAAAAACACTGAAGCTTTCTTT

V: TRBV5-1
J: TRBJ1-3
D: -
CDR3: CASSLAGRSGNTIYF
DNA: TGCGCCAGCAGCTTGGCGGGGAGATCTGGAAACACCATATATTTT

V: TRBV29-1
J: TRBJ2-7
D: -
CDR3: CSVLGGSWASEYEQYF
DNA: TGCAGCGTTCTTGGGGGATCCTGGGCTAGCGAATACGAGCAGTACTTC

V: TRBV19
J: TRBJ2-7
D: -
CDR3: CASSIRSGDGYEQYF
DNA: TGTGCCAGTAGTATAAGGTCAGGGGACGGCTACGAGCAGTACTTC

V: TRBV19
J: TRBJ1-4
D: -
CDR3: CASARTAEKLFF
DNA: TGTGCCAGTGCTAGGACAGCAGAAAAACTGTTTTTT

V: TRBV11-2
J: TRBJ2-7
D: -
CDR3: CASSLEGSVRYEQYF
DNA: TGTGCCAGCAGCTTAGAAGGTAGCGTACGGTACGAGCAGTACTTC

V: TRBV14
J: TRBJ2-1
D: -
CDR3: CASSPLSGEQFF
DNA: TGTGCCAGCAGCCCTTTGTCGGGAGAGCAGTTCTTC

V: TRBV28
J: TRBJ1-2
D: -
CDR3: CASRTAGRGYTF
DNA: TGTGCCAGCAGAACAGCAGGGCGCGGCTACACCTTC

V: TRBV28
J: TRBJ2-3
D: -
CDR3: CASTDSNTQYF
DNA: TGTGCCAGCACCGATTCTAATACGCAGTATTTT

V: TRBV6-1
J: TRBJ1-1
D: -
CDR3: CASSEDRPGHRNTEAFF
DNA: TGTGCCAGCAGTGAAGATAGACCGGGACACCGAAACACTGAAGCTTTCTTT

V: TRBV11-2
J: TRBJ2-2
D: TRBD1
CDR3: CASSSSRLQGAFGTGELFF
DNA: TGTGCCAGCAGCTCGAGTAGGCTACAGGGGGCATTTGGCACCGGGGAGCTGTTTTTT

V: TRBV4-1
J: TRBJ1-3
D: TRBD1
CDR3: CASSRRTGTGVGNTIYF
DNA: TGCGCCAGCAGCAGACGTACCGGGACAGGGGTTGGAAACACCATATATTTT

V: TRBV6-1
J: TRBJ1-5
D: TRBD1
CDR3: CASSVFWGQGGHSNQPQHF
DNA: TGTGCCAGCAGTGTTTTTTGGGGACAGGGGGGACATAGCAATCAGCCCCAGCATTTT

V: TRBV7-2
J: TRBJ2-5
D: TRBD2
CDR3: CASSANSGEQETQYF
DNA: TGTGCCAGCAGCGCAAATAGCGGGGAACAAGAGACCCAGTACTTC